Here is one T cell receptor beta chain with its context. What it recognizes is unknown. Despite likely unrecorded immune exposures, the donors were nominally healthy at the time of sampling. V was pared by 3 bases and J by 1 base, with 7 bases of the junction left unmatched. CDR3 length: 16 residues. Germline loops: CDR1 SGHDT, CDR2 YYEEEE. This specimen comes from a study of cytomegalovirus exposure and HLA in healthy donors. Primers: 60 Vbeta forward and 13 Jbeta reverse. Sequencing used immunoSEQ multiplex PCR; TCRdb keeps in-frame clones, though not all of them. The profile shows about 96,000 clones, around 74% of them singletons. Findings and limits, study-wide: Immune exposure was documented only through CMV serostatus. A later analysis appeared to link common viral pathogens to several of the most significant clusters.

This chain uses TRBV5-6 with TRBJ1-2; 9 bases line up with TRBD1. The origin of this receptor is a female donor in good health and CMV-seropositive. Specimen: PBMCs. The CDR3 bases are TGTGCCAGCAGCTGGGGGGGACAGGGAATTAACTATGGCTACACCTTC. Protein: CASSWGGQGINYGYTF.